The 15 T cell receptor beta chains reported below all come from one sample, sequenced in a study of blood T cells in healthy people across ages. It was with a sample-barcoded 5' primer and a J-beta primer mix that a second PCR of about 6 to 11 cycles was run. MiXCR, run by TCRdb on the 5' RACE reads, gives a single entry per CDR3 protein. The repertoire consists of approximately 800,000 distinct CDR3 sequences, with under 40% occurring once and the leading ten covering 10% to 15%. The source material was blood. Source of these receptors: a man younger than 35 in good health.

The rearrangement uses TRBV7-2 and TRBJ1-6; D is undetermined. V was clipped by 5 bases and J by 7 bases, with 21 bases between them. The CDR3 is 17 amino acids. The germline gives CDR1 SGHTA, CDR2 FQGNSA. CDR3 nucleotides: TGTGCCAGCAGCCCCCCGAGCGGGTCCCTCTTCAATTCACCCCTCCACTTT. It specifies CASSPPSGSLFNSPLHF.

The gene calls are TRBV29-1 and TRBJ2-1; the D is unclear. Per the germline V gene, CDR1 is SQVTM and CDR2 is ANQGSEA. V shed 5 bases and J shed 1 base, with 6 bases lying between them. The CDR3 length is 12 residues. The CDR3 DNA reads TGCAGCGTTTGGGGATCCTACAATGAGCAGTTCTTC. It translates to CSVWGSYNEQFF.

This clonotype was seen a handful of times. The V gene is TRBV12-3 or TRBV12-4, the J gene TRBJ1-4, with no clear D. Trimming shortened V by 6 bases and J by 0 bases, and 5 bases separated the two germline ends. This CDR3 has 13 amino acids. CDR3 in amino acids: CASRESTNEKLFF. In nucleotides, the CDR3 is TGTGCCAGCAGGGAGTCAACTAATGAAAAACTGTTTTTT.

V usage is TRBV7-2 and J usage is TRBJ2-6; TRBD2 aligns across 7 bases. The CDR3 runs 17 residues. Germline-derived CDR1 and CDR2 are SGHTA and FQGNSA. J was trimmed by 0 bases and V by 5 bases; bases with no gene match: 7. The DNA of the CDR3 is TGTGCCAGCAGCCAGCCGGGACTAAGCTCTGGGGCCAACGTCCTGACTTTC. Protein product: CASSQPGLSSGANVLTF.

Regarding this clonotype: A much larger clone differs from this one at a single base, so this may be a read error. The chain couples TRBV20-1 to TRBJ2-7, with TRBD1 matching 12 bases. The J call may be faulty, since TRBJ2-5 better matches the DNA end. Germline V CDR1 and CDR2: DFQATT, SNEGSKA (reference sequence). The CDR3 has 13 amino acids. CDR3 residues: CSAGDRGHETQYF. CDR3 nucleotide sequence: TGCAGTGCTGGGGACAGGGGGCATGAGACCCAGTACTTC.

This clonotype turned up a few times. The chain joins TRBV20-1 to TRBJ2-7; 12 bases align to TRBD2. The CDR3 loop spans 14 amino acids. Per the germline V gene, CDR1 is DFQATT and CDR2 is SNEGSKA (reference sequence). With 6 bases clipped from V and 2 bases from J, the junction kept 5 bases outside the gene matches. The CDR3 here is CSARTSGTAYEQYF. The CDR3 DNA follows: TGCAGTGCCAGGACTAGCGGGACCGCCTACGAGCAGTACTTC.

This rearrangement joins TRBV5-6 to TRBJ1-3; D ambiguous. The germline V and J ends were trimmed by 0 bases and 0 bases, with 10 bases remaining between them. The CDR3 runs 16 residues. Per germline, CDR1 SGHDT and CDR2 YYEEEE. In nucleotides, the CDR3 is TGTGCCAGCAGCTTGGCACAGCCTCTCTCTGGAAACACCATATATTTT. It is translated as CASSLAQPLSGNTIYF.

The CDR3 region is CASQFSPSTDTQYF. For the CDR3, the DNA is TGCGCCAGTCAATTTAGCCCAAGCACAGATACGCAGTATTTT. The chain joins TRBV5-1 to TRBJ2-3; D gene unclear. The germline gives CDR1 SGHRS, CDR2 YFSETQ. This CDR3 contains 14 residues. The V gene lost 8 bases and the J gene lost 0 bases, with 13 bases spanning the gap.

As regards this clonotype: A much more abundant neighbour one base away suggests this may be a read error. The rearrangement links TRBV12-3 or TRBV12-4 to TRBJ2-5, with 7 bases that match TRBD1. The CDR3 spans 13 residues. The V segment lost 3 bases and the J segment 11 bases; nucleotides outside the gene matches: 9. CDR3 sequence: CASSLDRYIEQYF. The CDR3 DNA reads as TGTGCCAGCAGTTTGGACAGGTATATTGAGCAGTACTTC.

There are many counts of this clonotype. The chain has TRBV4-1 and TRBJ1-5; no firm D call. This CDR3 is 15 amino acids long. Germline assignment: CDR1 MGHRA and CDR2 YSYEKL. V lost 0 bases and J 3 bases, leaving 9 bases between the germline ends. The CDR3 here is CASSQDQAFNQPQHF. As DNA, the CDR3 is TGCGCCAGCAGCCAAGATCAGGCTTTCAATCAGCCCCAGCATTTT.

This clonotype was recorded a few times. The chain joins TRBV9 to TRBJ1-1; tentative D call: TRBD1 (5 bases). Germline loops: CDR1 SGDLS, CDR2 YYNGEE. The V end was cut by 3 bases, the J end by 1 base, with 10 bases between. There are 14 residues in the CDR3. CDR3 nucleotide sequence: TGTGCCAGCAGCGCGGACATCCCGAACACTGAAGCTTTCTTT. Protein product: CASSADIPNTEAFF.

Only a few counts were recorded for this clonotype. The CDR3 nucleotides read TGCAGCGTTCAGGGATTGTACACTGAAGCTTTCTTT. Translation gives CSVQGLYTEAFF. This sequence joins TRBV29-1 and TRBJ1-1; tentative D call: TRBD1 (5 bases). V gave up 5 bases and J gave up 3 bases, with 10 bases separating them. The V gene's germline CDR1 is SQVTM and CDR2 ANQGSEA. The CDR3 covers 12 residues.

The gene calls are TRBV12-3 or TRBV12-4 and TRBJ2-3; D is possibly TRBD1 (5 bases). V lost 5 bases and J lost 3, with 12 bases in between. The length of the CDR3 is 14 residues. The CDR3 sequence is CASSVTVSTDTQYF. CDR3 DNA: TGTGCCAGCAGTGTGACAGTATCTACAGATACGCAGTATTTT.

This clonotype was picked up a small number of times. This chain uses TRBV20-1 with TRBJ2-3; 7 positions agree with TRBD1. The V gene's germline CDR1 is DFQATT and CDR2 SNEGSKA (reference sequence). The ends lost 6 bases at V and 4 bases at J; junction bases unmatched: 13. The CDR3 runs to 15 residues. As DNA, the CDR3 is TGCAGTGCCACCAAGACAGGGCGTGGGGCAGATACGCAGTATTTT. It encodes CSATKTGRGADTQYF.

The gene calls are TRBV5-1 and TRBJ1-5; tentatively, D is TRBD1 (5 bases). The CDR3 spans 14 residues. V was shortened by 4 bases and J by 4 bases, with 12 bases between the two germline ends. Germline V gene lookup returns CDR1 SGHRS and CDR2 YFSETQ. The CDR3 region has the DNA TGCGCCAGCAGCCCCCGGGACGTGAATCAGCCCCAGCATTTT. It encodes CASSPRDVNQPQHF.